The entry that follows covers one TCR beta chain sequence. Its antigen is as yet unknown. This CDR3 comprises 13 residues. With V trimmed by 10 bases and J by 2 bases, 5 bases remained unmatched. Germline V gives CDR1 MNHNY, CDR2 SVGAGI (reference sequence). This entry comes from a study of OX40 agonist ivuxolimab in advanced cancers. Background on the study: The group had a mean age of 60 years, ranged from roughly 23 to 90, and was roughly 83% male. Study-wide results and caveats: The CD4+ and CD8+ T cells in the blood had expanded clonally by week 6 at 0.1 to 3.0 mg/kg. Among the lowest peripheral clonal expansion occurred in 0.1-3.0 mg/kg partial responders. The study found that CD8+ T cells averaged more expanded clones than CD4+.

TCRdb's copy holds only in-frame clones and misses some; the assay was immunoSEQ multiplex PCR. The repertoire has roughly 70,000 clones, roughly nine tenths of them found once; the top ten carry around 2%. The sample in question was CD4+ or CD8+ T cells sorted from blood, obtained in a trial of the OX40 agonist ivuxolimab. The chain couples TRBV6-6 to TRBJ1-2, with 9 bases that match TRBD1. The clonotype originates from an adult with an advanced solid tumor such as melanoma, head and neck, liver or kidney cancer. CDR3 DNA sequence: TGTGCCACCTCACAGGGGGCAAACTATGGCTACACCTTC. Its translation is CATSQGANYGYTF.